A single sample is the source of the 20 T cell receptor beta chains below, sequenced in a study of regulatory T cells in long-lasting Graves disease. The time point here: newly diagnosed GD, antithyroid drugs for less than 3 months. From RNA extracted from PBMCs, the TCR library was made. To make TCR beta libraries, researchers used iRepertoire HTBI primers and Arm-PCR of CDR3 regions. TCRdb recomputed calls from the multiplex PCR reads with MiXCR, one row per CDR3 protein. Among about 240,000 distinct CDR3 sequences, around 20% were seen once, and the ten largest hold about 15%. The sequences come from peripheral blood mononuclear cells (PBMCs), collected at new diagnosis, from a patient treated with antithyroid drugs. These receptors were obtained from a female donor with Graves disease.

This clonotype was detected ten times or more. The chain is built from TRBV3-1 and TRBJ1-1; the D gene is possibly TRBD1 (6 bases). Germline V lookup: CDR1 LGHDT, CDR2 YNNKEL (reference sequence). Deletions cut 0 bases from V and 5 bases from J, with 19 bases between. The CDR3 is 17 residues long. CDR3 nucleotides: TGTGCCAGCAGCCAAGAGGGTCCACAGGGCGGGTTTACTGAAGCTTTCTTT. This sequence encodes CASSQEGPQGGFTEAFF.

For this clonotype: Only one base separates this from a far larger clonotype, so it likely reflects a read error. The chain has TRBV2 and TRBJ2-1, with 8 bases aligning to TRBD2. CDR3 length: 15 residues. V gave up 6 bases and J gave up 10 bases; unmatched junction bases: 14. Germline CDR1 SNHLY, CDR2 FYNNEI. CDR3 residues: CASSRTSLSSYEQFF. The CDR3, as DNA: TGTGCCAGCAGCCGGACTAGCCTGAGCTCCTACGAGCAGTTCTTC.

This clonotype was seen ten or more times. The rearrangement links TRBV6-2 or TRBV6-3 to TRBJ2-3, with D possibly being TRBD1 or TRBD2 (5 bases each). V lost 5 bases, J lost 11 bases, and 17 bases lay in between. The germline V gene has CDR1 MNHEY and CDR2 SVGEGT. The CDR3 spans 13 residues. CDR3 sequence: CASSEAGLAEQYF. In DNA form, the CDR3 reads TGTGCCAGCAGTGAAGCAGGGCTAGCCGAGCAGTATTTT.

CDR3 in DNA: TGTGCCAGCAGCGTACAGGGGCCCCCGTCCGGGGCCAACGTCCTGACTTTC. It is translated as CASSVQGPPSGANVLTF. The chain combines TRBV6-4 with TRBJ2-6; 7 bases line up with TRBD1. V shed 6 bases and J 4 bases; nucleotides not matched to a gene: 12. CDR1 is MRHNA and CDR2 is SNTAGT in the germline V gene. The CDR3 contains 17 residues.

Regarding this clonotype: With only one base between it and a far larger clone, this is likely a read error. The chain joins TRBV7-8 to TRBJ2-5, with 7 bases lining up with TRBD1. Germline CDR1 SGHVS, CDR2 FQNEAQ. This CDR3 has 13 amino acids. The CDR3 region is CTSSLQGQETQYF. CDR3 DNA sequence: TGTACCAGCAGCTTACAGGGGCAAGAGACCCAGTACTTC.

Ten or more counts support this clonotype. The CDR3 bases are TGCAGTGCCGGGGAGGGTACGAAAGTATATGGCTACACCTTC. Encoded protein: CSAGEGTKVYGYTF. The chain combines TRBV20-1 with TRBJ1-2; D not resolved. This CDR3 spans 14 amino acids. Between the trimmed V and J ends, which lost 6 bases and 5 bases, there was a span of 19 bases. Germline V gene sequence: CDR1 DFQATT, CDR2 SNEGSKA (reference sequence).

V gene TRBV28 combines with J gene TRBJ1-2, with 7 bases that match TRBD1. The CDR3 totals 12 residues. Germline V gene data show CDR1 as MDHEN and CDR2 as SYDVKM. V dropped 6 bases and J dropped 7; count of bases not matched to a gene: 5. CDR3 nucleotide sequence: TGTGCCAGCAGACCCCACAGGGGTGGCTACACCTTC. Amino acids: CASRPHRGGYTF.

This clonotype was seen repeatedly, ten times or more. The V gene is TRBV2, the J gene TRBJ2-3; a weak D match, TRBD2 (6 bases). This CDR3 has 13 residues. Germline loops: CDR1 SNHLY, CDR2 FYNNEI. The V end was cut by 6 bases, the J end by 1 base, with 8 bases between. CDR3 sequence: CASRASGTDTQYF. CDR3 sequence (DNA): TGTGCCAGCAGGGCTAGCGGCACAGATACGCAGTATTTT.

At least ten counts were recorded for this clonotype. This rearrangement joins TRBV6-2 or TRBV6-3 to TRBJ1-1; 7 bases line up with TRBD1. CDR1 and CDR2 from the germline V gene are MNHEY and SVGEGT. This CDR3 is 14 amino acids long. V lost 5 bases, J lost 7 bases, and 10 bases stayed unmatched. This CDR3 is CASSPTFGQDEAFF. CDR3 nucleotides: TGTGCCAGCAGTCCCACTTTCGGACAGGATGAAGCTTTCTTT.

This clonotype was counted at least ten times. CDR3 region: CSGSFGPYGNTIYF. The CDR3 DNA reads as TGCAGCGGAAGTTTCGGGCCATATGGAAACACCATATATTTT. The rearrangement uses TRBV29-1 and TRBJ1-3; the D is unclear. CDR1 and CDR2 from the germline V gene are SQVTM and ANQGSEA. Deletions cut 7 bases from V and 3 bases from J, with 16 bases between. This CDR3 spans 14 amino acids.

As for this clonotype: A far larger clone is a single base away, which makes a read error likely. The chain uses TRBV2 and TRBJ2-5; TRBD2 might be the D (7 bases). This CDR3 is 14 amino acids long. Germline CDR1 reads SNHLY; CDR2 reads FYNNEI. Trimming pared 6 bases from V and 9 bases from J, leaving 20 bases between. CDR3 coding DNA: TGTGCCAGCAGCCCTAGATCCGGGGGGCAGCCCCAGTACTTC. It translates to CASSPRSGGQPQYF.

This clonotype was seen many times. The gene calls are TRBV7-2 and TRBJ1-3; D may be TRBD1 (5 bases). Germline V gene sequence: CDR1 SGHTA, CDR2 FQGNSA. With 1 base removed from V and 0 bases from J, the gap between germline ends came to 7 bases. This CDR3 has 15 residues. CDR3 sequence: CASSLEGLSGNTIYF. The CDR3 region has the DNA TGTGCCAGCAGCTTAGAGGGGCTCTCTGGAAACACCATATATTTT.

The CDR3 reads CASRPDYPSYEQYF. The CDR3 nucleotides read TGTGCCAGCAGACCCGACTATCCTTCCTACGAGCAGTACTTC. The chain employs TRBV6-1 and TRBJ2-7, with D possibly TRBD2 on 5 matching bases. The CDR3 length is 14 residues. The germline V gene encodes CDR1 MNHNS and CDR2 SASEGT. With 6 bases removed from V and 1 base from J, the gap between germline ends came to 13 bases.

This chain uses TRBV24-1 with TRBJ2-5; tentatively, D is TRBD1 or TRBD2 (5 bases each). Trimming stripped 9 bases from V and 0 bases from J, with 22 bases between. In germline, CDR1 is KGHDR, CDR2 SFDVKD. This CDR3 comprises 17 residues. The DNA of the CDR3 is TGTGCCACCTCCGGGACCCAAGCCAAGGAGTACCAAGAGACCCAGTACTTC. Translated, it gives CATSGTQAKEYQETQYF.

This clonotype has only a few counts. Here the CDR3 reads CAWSVEATGYGYTF. In DNA, the CDR3 is TGTGCCTGGAGTGTAGAGGCGACTGGGTATGGCTACACCTTC. J is TRBJ1-2 and V is TRBV30, with D unclear. This CDR3 has 14 amino acids. Germline V gives CDR1 GTSNPN, CDR2 SVGIG (reference sequence). V was pared by 0 bases and J by 5 bases, with 13 bases between. Filled out from reference TRBV30 and TRBJ1-2, the complete variable domain reads SQTIHQWPATLVQPVGSPLSLECTVEGTSNPNLYWYRQAAGRGLQLLFYSVGIGQISSEVPQNLSASRPQDRQFILSSKKLLLSDSGFYLCAWSVEATGYGYTFGSGTRLTVV.

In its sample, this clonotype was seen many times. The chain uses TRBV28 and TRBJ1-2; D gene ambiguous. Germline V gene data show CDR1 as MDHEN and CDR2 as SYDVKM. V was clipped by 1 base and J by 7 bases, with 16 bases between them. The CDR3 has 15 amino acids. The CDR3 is CASSLSSWGYGGYTF. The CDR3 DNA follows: TGTGCCAGCAGTTTATCTTCATGGGGTTATGGTGGCTACACCTTC.

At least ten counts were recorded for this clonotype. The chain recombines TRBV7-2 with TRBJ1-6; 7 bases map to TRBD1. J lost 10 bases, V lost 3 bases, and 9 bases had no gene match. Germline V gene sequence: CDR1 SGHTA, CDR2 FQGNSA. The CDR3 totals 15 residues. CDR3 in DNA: TGTGCCAGCAGCTTGTTTGGGACAGTAGAGTCACCCCTCCACTTT. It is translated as CASSLFGTVESPLHF.

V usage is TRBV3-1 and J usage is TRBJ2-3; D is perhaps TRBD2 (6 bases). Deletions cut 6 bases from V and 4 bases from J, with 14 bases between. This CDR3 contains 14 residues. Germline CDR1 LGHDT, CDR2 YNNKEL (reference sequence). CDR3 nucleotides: TGTGCCAGCAGGAAACGGGACTTTTCAGATACGCAGTATTTT. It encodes CASRKRDFSDTQYF.

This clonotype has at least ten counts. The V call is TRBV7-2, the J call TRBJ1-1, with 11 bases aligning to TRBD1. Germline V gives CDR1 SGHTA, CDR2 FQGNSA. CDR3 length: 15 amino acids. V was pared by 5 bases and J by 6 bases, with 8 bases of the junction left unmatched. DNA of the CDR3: TGTGCCAGCAGCCCGAGGACAGGGGGCGGTTCTGAAGCTTTCTTT. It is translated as CASSPRTGGGSEAFF.

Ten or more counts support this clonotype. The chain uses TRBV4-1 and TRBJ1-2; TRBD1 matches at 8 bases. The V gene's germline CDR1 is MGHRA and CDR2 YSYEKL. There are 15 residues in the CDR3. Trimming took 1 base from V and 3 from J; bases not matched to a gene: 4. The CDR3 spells CASSQVDRGDYGYTF. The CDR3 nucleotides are TGCGCCAGCAGCCAAGTAGACAGGGGTGACTATGGCTACACCTTC.